This T cell receptor (beta chain) was identified during a study of shared clonotypes between healthy human individuals. About the study: A few men and a couple of women, aged 18 to 49, were donors.

As for this clone: Its antigen is not known. Different DNA sequences within this sample yield the same CDR3.

Clones were sequenced by immunoSEQ multiplex PCR, and TCRdb holds only the in-frame ones, with some missing. The data show approximately 1.1 million clones, with about 80% seen just once and more than 0.45% held by the top ten. Findings of the study overall: Genetic and exposure-history diversity was limited by the small donor number. Rarefaction analysis demonstrated incomplete sorted-subset sequencing notwithstanding large depth. Sequencing depth was a factor that was expected to affect clonotype sharing among donors.

V was pared by 0 bases and J by 3 bases, with 4 bases between. Germline V gene sequence: CDR1 SGHKS, CDR2 YYEKEE (reference sequence). The CDR3 has 12 amino acids. Sequencing was performed on memory CD4+ T cells from PBMCs. Subset indicated: CD45RA-negative fraction. This TCR was recovered from a man younger than 35 in good health. Some clones in this sample may be carry-over from other donors' samples. The chain is built from TRBV5-5 and TRBJ2-7; no reliable D call. CDR3 amino acids: CASSLGRYEQYF. The CDR3 DNA reads TGTGCCAGCAGCTTGGGGCGCTACGAGCAGTACTTC.